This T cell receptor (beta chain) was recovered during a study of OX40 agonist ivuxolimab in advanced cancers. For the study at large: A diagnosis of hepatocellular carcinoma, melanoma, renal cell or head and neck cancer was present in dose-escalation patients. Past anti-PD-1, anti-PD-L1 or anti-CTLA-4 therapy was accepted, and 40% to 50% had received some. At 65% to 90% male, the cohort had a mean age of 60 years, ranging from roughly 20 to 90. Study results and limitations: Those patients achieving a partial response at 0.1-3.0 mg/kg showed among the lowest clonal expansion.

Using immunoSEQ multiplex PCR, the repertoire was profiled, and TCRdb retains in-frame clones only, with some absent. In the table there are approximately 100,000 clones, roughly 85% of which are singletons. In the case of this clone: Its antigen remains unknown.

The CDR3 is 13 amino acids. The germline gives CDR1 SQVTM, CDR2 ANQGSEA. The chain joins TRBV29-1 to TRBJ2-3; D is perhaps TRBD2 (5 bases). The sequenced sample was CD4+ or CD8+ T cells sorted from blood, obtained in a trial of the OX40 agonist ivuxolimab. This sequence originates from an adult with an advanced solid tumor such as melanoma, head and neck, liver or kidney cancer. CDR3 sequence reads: CSLRGSSTDTQYF. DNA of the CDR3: TGCAGTCTTCGTGGGAGTAGCACAGATACGCAGTATTTT.